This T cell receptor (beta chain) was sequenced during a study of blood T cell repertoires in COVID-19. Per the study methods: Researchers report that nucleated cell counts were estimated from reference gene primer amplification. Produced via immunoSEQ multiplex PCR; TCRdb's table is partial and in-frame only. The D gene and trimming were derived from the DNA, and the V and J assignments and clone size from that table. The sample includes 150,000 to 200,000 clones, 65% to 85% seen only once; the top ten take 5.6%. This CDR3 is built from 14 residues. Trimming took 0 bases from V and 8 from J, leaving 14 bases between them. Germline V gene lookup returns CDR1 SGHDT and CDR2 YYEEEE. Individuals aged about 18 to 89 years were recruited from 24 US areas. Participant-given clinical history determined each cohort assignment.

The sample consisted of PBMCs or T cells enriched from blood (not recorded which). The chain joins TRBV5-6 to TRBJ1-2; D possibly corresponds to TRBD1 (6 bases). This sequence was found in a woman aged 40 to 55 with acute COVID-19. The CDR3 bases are TGTGCCAGCAGCTTGGGTCAGGGGTCTCGCGGCTACACCTTC. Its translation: CASSLGQGSRGYTF.